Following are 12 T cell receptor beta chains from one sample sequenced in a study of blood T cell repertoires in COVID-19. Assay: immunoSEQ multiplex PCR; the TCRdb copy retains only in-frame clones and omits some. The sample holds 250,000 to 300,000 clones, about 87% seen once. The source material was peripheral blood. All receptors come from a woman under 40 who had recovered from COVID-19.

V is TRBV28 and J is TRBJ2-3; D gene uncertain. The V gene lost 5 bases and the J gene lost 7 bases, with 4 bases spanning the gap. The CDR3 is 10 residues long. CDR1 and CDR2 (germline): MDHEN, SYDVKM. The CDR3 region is CASSANTQYF. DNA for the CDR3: TGTGCCAGCAGTGCTAATACGCAGTATTTT.

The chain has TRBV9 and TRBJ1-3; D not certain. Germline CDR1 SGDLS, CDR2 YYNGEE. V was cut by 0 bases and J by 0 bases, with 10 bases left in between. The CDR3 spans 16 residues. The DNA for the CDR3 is TGTGCCAGCAGCGTAGATGGAGGGCTCTCTGGAAACACCATATATTTT. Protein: CASSVDGGLSGNTIYF. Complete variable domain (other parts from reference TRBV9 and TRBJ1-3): DSGVTQTPKHLITATGQRVTLRCSPRSGDLSVYWYQQSLDQGLQFLIQYYNGEERAKGNILERFSAQQFPDLHSELNLSSLELGDSALYFCASSVDGGLSGNTIYFGEGSWLTVV.

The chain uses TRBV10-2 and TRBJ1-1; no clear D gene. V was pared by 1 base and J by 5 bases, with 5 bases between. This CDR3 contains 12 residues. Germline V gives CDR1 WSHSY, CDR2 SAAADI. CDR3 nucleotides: TGCGCCAGCAGTGAGTGGCAAACTGAAGCTTTCTTT. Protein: CASSEWQTEAFF.

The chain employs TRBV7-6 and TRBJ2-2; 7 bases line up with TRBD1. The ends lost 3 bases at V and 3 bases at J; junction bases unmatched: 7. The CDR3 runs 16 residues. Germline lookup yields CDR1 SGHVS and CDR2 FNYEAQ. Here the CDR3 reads CASSFSNRGHTGELFF. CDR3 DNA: TGTGCCAGCAGCTTTAGCAACAGGGGACACACCGGGGAGCTGTTTTTT.

The CDR3 protein is CASSLSSGFLTYEQYF. The DNA for the CDR3 is TGTGCCAGCAGCTTATCTTCAGGGTTCCTCACCTACGAGCAGTACTTC. This rearrangement joins TRBV13 to TRBJ2-7; D might be TRBD1 (5 bases). The CDR3 has 16 amino acids. CDR1 and CDR2 (germline): PRHDT, FYEKMQ (reference sequence). The V end was cut by 2 bases, the J end by 2 bases, with 16 bases between.

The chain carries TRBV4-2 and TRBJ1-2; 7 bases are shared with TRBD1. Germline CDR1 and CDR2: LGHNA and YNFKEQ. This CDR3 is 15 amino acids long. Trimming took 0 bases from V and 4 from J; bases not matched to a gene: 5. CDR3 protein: CASSQETGWSYGYTF. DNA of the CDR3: TGTGCCAGCAGCCAAGAGACAGGGTGGTCCTATGGCTACACCTTC.

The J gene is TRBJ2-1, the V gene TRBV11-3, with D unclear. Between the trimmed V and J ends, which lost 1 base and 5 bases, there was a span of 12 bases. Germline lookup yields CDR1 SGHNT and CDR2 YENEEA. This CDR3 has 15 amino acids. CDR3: CASSLGQPRNNEQFF. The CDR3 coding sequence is TGTGCCAGCAGCTTAGGGCAGCCGAGGAACAATGAGCAGTTCTTC.

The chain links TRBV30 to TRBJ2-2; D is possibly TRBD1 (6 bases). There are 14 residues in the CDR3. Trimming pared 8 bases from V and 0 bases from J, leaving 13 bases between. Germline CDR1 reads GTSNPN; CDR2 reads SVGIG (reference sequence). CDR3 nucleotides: TGTGCCGTGCGACAGGCGCCGAACACCGGGGAGCTGTTTTTT. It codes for CAVRQAPNTGELFF.

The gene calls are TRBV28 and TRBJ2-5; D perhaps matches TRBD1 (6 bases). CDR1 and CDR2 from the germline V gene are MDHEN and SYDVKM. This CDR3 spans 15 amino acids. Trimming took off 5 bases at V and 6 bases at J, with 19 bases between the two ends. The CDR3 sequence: CASSPPGTHLKTQYF. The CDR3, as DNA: TGTGCCAGCAGTCCACCCGGGACACATCTGAAGACCCAGTACTTC.

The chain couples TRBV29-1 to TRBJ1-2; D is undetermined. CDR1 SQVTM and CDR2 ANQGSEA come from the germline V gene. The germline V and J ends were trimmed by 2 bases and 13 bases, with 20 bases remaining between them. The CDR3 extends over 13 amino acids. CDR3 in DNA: TGCAGCGTTGAACTAGCAGGCCGGGAGGGTTGCACCTTC. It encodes CSVELAGREGCTF.

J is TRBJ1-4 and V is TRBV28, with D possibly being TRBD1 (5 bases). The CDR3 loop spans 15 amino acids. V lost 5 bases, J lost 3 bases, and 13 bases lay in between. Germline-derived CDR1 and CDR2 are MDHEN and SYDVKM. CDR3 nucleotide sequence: TGTGCCAGCAGTCCCGGGGGGGTCGCTAATGAAAAACTGTTTTTT. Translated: CASSPGGVANEKLFF.

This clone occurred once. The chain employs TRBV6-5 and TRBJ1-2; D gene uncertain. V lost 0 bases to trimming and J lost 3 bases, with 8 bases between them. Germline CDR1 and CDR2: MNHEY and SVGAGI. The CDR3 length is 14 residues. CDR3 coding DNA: TGTGCCAGCAGTTACTCAACAGAACACTATGGCTACACCTTC. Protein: CASSYSTEHYGYTF.